These 25 T cell receptor beta chains came from one sample sequenced in a study of T cell responses to AZD1222 COVID-19 vaccine. The assay was immunoSEQ multiplex PCR, and TCRdb's table has in-frame clones only and misses some. The repertoire has 100,000 to 150,000 clones, about nine tenths of them found once; the top ten carry around 1.6%. The sequencing here drew on peripheral blood, taken on day 0 of AZD1222 vaccination. These receptors were taken from an adult in good health.

V gene TRBV5-1 combines with J gene TRBJ1-2; D is uncertain. V was pared by 2 bases and J by 4 bases, with 21 bases between. The germline V gene has CDR1 SGHRS and CDR2 YFSETQ. The length of the CDR3 is 17 residues. CDR3 in DNA: TGCGCCAGCAGCTTCGGAGGTGGCGGCCCAATCTCCTATGGCTACACCTTC. This sequence encodes CASSFGGGGPISYGYTF.

The chain uses TRBV18 and TRBJ1-1; 7 bases agree with TRBD1. Losses at the gene ends were 6 bases for V and 6 bases for J; bases not matched to a gene: 16. Germline V gene lookup returns CDR1 KGHSH and CDR2 LQKENI. This CDR3 is built from 16 residues. CDR3 amino acids: CASSPREGAAIPEAFF. The DNA of the CDR3 is TGTGCCAGCTCGCCCAGAGAGGGGGCGGCGATCCCTGAAGCTTTCTTT.

The DNA of the CDR3 is TGTGCCAGCTCACCTACTGCCTCCTACGAGCAGTACTTC. Protein sequence: CASSPTASYEQYF. The gene calls are TRBV18 and TRBJ2-7; no definite D call. Deletions cut 3 bases from V and 0 bases from J, with 6 bases between. Germline CDR1 reads KGHSH; CDR2 reads LQKENI. This CDR3 spans 13 amino acids.

V usage is TRBV5-1 and J usage is TRBJ2-5; D perhaps matches TRBD1 (6 bases). Between the trimmed V and J ends, which lost 0 bases and 1 base, there was a span of 10 bases. Per the germline V gene, CDR1 is SGHRS and CDR2 is YFSETQ. This CDR3 is 15 amino acids long. This chain's CDR3 is CASSLVGQPQETQYF. CDR3 DNA: TGCGCCAGCAGCTTGGTAGGACAGCCCCAAGAGACCCAGTACTTC.

J is TRBJ1-2 and V is TRBV30; 12 bases fit TRBD1. CDR1 and CDR2 (germline): GTSNPN, SVGIG (reference sequence). After removal of 6 bases from V and 6 bases from J, the junction contained 5 bases not matched to a gene. The CDR3 spans 13 residues. In DNA form, the CDR3 reads TGTGCCTGCCGGGACAGGGGGCGTGATGGCTACACCTTC. This translates into CACRDRGRDGYTF.

This clone was seen a single time. J is TRBJ1-2 and V is TRBV29-1; D is uncertain. CDR1 SQVTM and CDR2 ANQGSEA come from the germline V gene. This CDR3 is 16 amino acids long. The DNA of the CDR3 is TGCGTCCCCCAGCGGGTCTCTGACATTTTTAACTATGGCTACACCTTC. As protein: CVPQRVSDIFNYGYTF.

V usage is TRBV30 and J usage is TRBJ1-1; TRBD1 matches 7 bases. CDR1 and CDR2 from the germline V gene are GTSNPN and SVGIG (reference sequence). This CDR3 is 16 amino acids long. Trimming removed 5 bases from V and 3 bases from J; junction bases left unmatched: 15. The CDR3 reads CAWARNRGRGDTEAFF. DNA for the CDR3: TGTGCCTGGGCCCGAAACAGGGGACGTGGGGACACTGAAGCTTTCTTT.

The chain combines TRBV14 with TRBJ1-6; the D is unclear. Trimming took 2 bases from V and 6 from J, leaving 11 bases between them. This CDR3 region has 15 residues. Germline lookup yields CDR1 SGHDN and CDR2 FVKESK. In DNA form, the CDR3 reads TGTGCCAGCAGCCAACGGGAGGGCACTAATTCACCCCTCCACTTT. Amino acid sequence: CASSQREGTNSPLHF. Supplemented by reference TRBV14 and TRBJ1-6, the full variable domain reads EAGVTQFPSHSVIEKGQTVTLRCDPISGHDNLYWYRRVMGKEIKFLLHFVKESKQDESGMPNNRFLAERTGGTYSTLKVQPAELEDSGVYFCASSQREGTNSPLHFGNGTRLTVT.

About this clone itself: The germline gene is not matched at one end of the junction; a read error may be the cause. Other DNA sequences in the sample encode the same CDR3. The chain couples TRBV9 to TRBJ1-2; no reliable D call. The CDR3 runs 11 residues. Germline V gene sequence: CDR1 SGDLS, CDR2 YYNGEE. CDR3: CASSRTDGYTF. The CDR3 coding sequence is TGTGCCAGCAGCAGGACGGATGGCTACACCTTT. The variable domain in full, completed from reference TRBV9 and TRBJ1-2, reads DSGVTQTPKHLITATGQRVTLRCSPRSGDLSVYWYQQSLDQGLQFLIQYYNGEERAKGNILERFSAQQFPDLHSELNLSSLELGDSALYFCASSRTDGYTFGSGTRLTVV.

The rearrangement joins TRBV28 to TRBJ2-2, with D unresolved. CDR3 size: 15 residues. Germline values: CDR1 MDHEN, CDR2 SYDVKM. V lost 3 bases and J 4 bases, leaving 12 bases between the germline ends. This chain's CDR3 is CASSLGTVPTGELFF. The CDR3 DNA is TGTGCCAGCAGTTTGGGAACCGTCCCCACCGGGGAGCTGTTTTTT.

This chain joins TRBV27 and TRBJ1-2; 9 bases are a match to TRBD1. The germline gives CDR1 MNHEY, CDR2 SMNVEV (reference sequence). The V gene end was trimmed by 6 bases and the J gene end by 2 bases; junction bases not matched to a gene: 1. The CDR3 has 13 residues. The CDR3 DNA is TGTGCCAGCAGGGGACAGGGAAACTATGGCTACACCTTC. This codes for CASRGQGNYGYTF.

J is TRBJ1-4 and V is TRBV4-3; tentatively, D is TRBD1 (5 bases). The germline V and J ends were trimmed by 4 bases and 3 bases, with 12 bases remaining between them. The CDR3 loop spans 15 amino acids. In germline, CDR1 is LGHNA, CDR2 YSLEER. The CDR3 DNA sequence: TGCGCCAGCAGCCGAGCAGGGTTGGCTAATGAAAAACTGTTTTTT. This translates into CASSRAGLANEKLFF.

This clone was detected only a few times. CDR3 sequence reads: CASSLGLRDEQYF. The CDR3 DNA is TGTGCCAGCAGTTTAGGGTTGAGGGACGAGCAGTACTTC. J is TRBJ2-7 and V is TRBV12-3 or TRBV12-4, with TRBD2 as a possible D gene (5 bases). V gave up 1 base and J gave up 5 bases, with 9 bases separating them. The CDR3 loop spans 13 amino acids.

This clone was found a few times. The chain has TRBV5-1 and TRBJ1-2, with 7 bases that match TRBD1. Germline-derived CDR1 and CDR2 are SGHRS and YFSETQ. CDR3 length: 12 residues. The V gene end was trimmed by 4 bases and the J gene end by 6 bases; junction bases not matched to a gene: 3. CDR3 in amino acids: CASSRDSHGYTF. The CDR3, as DNA: TGCGCCAGCAGCAGGGACAGCCATGGCTACACCTTC.

V gene TRBV11-2 combines with J gene TRBJ2-7, with D unclear. The CDR3 extends over 13 amino acids. Trimming cost V 3 bases and J 1 base, with 7 bases left between them. Germline assignment: CDR1 SGHAT and CDR2 FQNNGV. The DNA of the CDR3 is TGTGCCAGCAGCTTCGGCGGATCCTACGAGCAGTACTTC. Amino acid sequence: CASSFGGSYEQYF.

V gene TRBV19 combines with J gene TRBJ1-3; the D is unclear. Germline CDR1 is LNHDA and CDR2 is SQIVND (reference sequence). V lost 7 bases to trimming and J lost 0 bases, with 16 bases between them. The CDR3 is 16 amino acids. The CDR3 nucleotides read TGTGCCAGTATATCCACGCGCGGCACCTCTGGAAACACCATATATTTT. Translation gives CASISTRGTSGNTIYF.

This chain connects TRBV5-6 to TRBJ2-3, with unresolved D. This CDR3 comprises 15 residues. Looked up from germline, CDR1 is SGHDT and CDR2 is YYEEEE. Deletions cut 4 bases from V and 0 bases from J, with 12 bases between. Here the CDR3 reads CASSPQVLSTDTQYF. The CDR3 region has the DNA TGTGCCAGCAGCCCTCAGGTTCTCAGCACAGATACGCAGTATTTT.

The chain carries TRBV28 and TRBJ1-2, with 11 bases identical to TRBD1. V gave up 2 bases and J gave up 8 bases; unmatched junction bases: 7. The length of the CDR3 is 15 residues. Per germline, CDR1 MDHEN and CDR2 SYDVKM. The CDR3 is CASSLVDRGRGGYTF. The CDR3, as DNA: TGTGCCAGCAGTTTAGTGGACAGGGGGCGCGGGGGCTACACCTTC.

This clone was picked up a small number of times. V gene TRBV19 combines with J gene TRBJ1-5; no firm D call. CDR1 and CDR2 (germline): LNHDA, SQIVND (reference sequence). The V and J ends lost 5 bases and 9 bases respectively, with 17 bases between them. This CDR3 has 14 residues. DNA for the CDR3: TGTGCCAGTAGTTCGCGGTCTAACGCCGGGCCCCAGCATTTT. Its translation is CASSSRSNAGPQHF.

This clone was counted between two and nine times. V gene TRBV19 combines with J gene TRBJ2-7, with a weak D call TRBD2 (5 bases). V was trimmed by 10 bases and J by 5 bases, leaving 12 bases between them. CDR3 length: 11 residues. Germline CDR1 is LNHDA and CDR2 is SQIVND (reference sequence). CDR3 sequence: CANQTGNEQYF. DNA of the CDR3: TGTGCCAATCAGACCGGGAACGAGCAGTACTTC. Full variable domain (rest looked up from reference TRBV19 and TRBJ2-7): DGGITQSPKYLFRKEGQNVTLSCEQNLNHDAMYWYRQDPGQGLRLIYYSQIVNDFQKGDIAEGYSVSREKKESFPLTVTSAQKNPTAFYLCANQTGNEQYFGPGTRLTVT.

In this sample, this clone turned up once. The chain employs TRBV28 and TRBJ2-7; possibly TRBD2 for D (7 bases). The CDR3 has 14 amino acids. Deletions cut 6 bases from V and 3 bases from J, with 15 bases between. The germline V gene has CDR1 MDHEN and CDR2 SYDVKM. This chain's CDR3 is CASSPSGGLYEQYF. The DNA for the CDR3 is TGTGCCAGCAGCCCTTCGGGGGGCCTCTACGAGCAGTACTTC.

This clone was seen a single time. The chain carries TRBV3-1 (or the pseudogene TRBV3-2) and TRBJ2-7; D possibly corresponds to TRBD2 (6 bases). Trimming took 4 bases from V and 6 from J, leaving 16 bases between them. CDR3 size: 14 residues. The germline V gene encodes CDR1 LGHDT and CDR2 YNNKEL (reference sequence). CDR3 residues: CASSLLGRLFEQYF. The CDR3 nucleotides read TGTGCCAGCAGCCTCCTGGGGAGGCTTTTCGAGCAGTACTTC.

This sequence joins TRBV5-6 and TRBJ2-7; 8 bases are shared with TRBD1. CDR3 length: 17 residues. Germline trimming cut 3 bases from V and 7 bases from J; bases unmatched to any gene: 18. Per germline, CDR1 SGHDT and CDR2 YYEEEE. CDR3 bases: TGTGCCAGCAGCTATCGGGCGGAGACAGGGGTTCCGCGTGAGCAGTACTTC. Protein sequence: CASSYRAETGVPREQYF.

The rearrangement joins TRBV28 to TRBJ1-1; 7 nucleotides agree with TRBD1. The germline CDR1 and CDR2 sequences are MDHEN and SYDVKM. The CDR3 runs to 13 residues. Losses at the gene ends were 7 bases for V and 5 bases for J; bases not matched to a gene: 7. The CDR3 sequence: CASTSVTGTEAFF. As DNA, the CDR3 is TGTGCCAGCACCTCAGTGACAGGGACTGAAGCTTTCTTT.

In its sample, this clone was seen a few times. Different DNA sequences within this sample yield the same CDR3. The rearrangement links TRBV13 to TRBJ1-2, with 8 bases identical to TRBD1. With 0 bases clipped from V and 5 bases from J, the junction kept 2 bases outside the gene matches. The CDR3 runs 14 residues. Germline assignment: CDR1 PRHDT and CDR2 FYEKMQ (reference sequence). CDR3 protein: CASSLGTGDYGYTF. The CDR3 DNA reads TGTGCCAGCAGCTTAGGGACAGGGGATTATGGCTACACCTTC. Supplemented by reference TRBV13 and TRBJ1-2, the full variable domain reads AAGVIQSPRHLIKEKRETATLKCYPIPRHDTVYWYQQGPGQDPQFLISFYEKMQSDKGSIPDRFSAQQFSDYHSELNMSSLELGDSALYFCASSLGTGDYGYTFGSGTRLTVV.